This entry lists 10 T cell receptor beta chains sequenced from one sample in a study of T cells in Graves' hyperthyroidism and ophthalmopathy. The CDR3 regions of TCR beta were amplified from RNA transcripts. The study used the HTBI primer set for a first-round RT-PCR of the TCR CDR3. Using its own MiXCR run on the multiplex PCR reads, TCRdb lists one record per CDR3 protein. The sample shows nearly 600,000 distinct CDR3 sequences, 14% of them seen only once. The sample consisted of blood. These receptors were collected from a woman in her 30s with Graves' hyperthyroidism that later progressed to Graves' ophthalmopathy.

This clonotype was detected many times. The V call is TRBV20-1, the J call TRBJ2-1, with 11 bases fitting TRBD2. V shed 5 bases and J 4 bases; nucleotides not matched to a gene: 7. This CDR3 is built from 15 residues. Per germline, CDR1 DFQATT and CDR2 SNEGSKA (reference sequence). This CDR3 reads CSAPTGTSGYNEQFF. In DNA form, the CDR3 reads TGCAGTGCTCCTACCGGGACTAGCGGTTACAATGAGCAGTTCTTC.

The chain employs TRBV7-3 and TRBJ2-2; D unclear. The CDR3 contains 19 residues. The germline V gene encodes CDR1 SGHTA and CDR2 FQGTGA. The V gene lost 3 bases and the J gene lost 5 bases, with 25 bases spanning the gap. CDR3 sequence (DNA): TGTGCCAGCAGCTTGACGCCCTGGAAGGGCGCGTCATTAACCGGGGAGCTGTTTTTT. Encoded protein: CASSLTPWKGASLTGELFF.

Of note for this clonotype: With a much larger clone just one base away, this may be a read error. The CDR3 protein is CAIGQDSYGYTF. CDR3 in DNA: TGTGCCATCGGACAGGACAGCTATGGCTACACCTTC. The J gene is TRBJ1-2, the V gene TRBV28; 7 nucleotides line up with TRBD1. Germline V gene data show CDR1 as MDHEN and CDR2 as SYDVKM. The CDR3 consists of 12 residues. The ends lost 10 bases at V and 4 bases at J; junction bases unmatched: 6.

In the case of this clonotype: This may arise from a read error, as a much more abundant clone is one base away. The V call is TRBV11-2, the J call TRBJ2-7, with 9 bases lining up with TRBD2. Germline lookup yields CDR1 SGHAT and CDR2 FQNNGV. This CDR3 spans 17 amino acids. The CDR3 protein is CAGSSQGMVAGVYEQYF. The CDR3, as DNA: TGTGCCGGCAGCTCCCAGGGGATGGTAGCGGGAGTGTACGAGCAGTACTTC.

The table lists this clonotype with many counts. The chain employs TRBV12-3 or TRBV12-4 and TRBJ1-1; TRBD1 aligns across 9 bases. V shed 4 bases and J 11 bases; nucleotides not matched to a gene: 5. The CDR3 runs 12 residues. CDR3 in DNA: TGTGCCAGCAGTTCAGACAGGGGGACGGCTTTCTTT. This translates into CASSSDRGTAFF.

This clonotype was seen ten or more times. The chain couples TRBV2 to TRBJ2-2, with D maybe TRBD2 (6 bases). The V gene lost 10 bases and the J gene lost 7 bases, with 13 bases spanning the gap. The length of the CDR3 is 12 residues. From germline, CDR1 is SNHLY and CDR2 FYNNEI. CDR3 sequence reads: CATGSQGGELFF. Here the CDR3 DNA reads TGTGCCACCGGGAGTCAGGGCGGGGAGCTGTTTTTT.

This clonotype occurred many times. J is TRBJ2-7 and V is TRBV29-1, with D perhaps matching TRBD2 (5 bases). Germline-derived CDR1 and CDR2 are SQVTM and ANQGSEA. V was pared by 7 bases and J by 2 bases, with 27 bases between. The CDR3 covers 17 residues. CDR3 protein: CSGRFREELGSPYEQYF. The CDR3 coding sequence is TGCAGCGGGCGGTTCCGGGAAGAGTTGGGTAGCCCCTACGAGCAGTACTTC.

At least ten counts were recorded for this clonotype. The chain uses TRBV30 and TRBJ2-1; 9 nucleotides match TRBD2. Germline V gene sequence: CDR1 GTSNPN, CDR2 SVGIG (reference sequence). The CDR3 spans 14 residues. V lost 5 bases to trimming and J lost 5 bases; unmatched junction nucleotides: 7. In DNA, the CDR3 is TGTGCCTGGGACAGACTAGCGGCAAACAATGAGCAGTTCTTC. It is translated as CAWDRLAANNEQFF.

The V call is TRBV20-1, the J call TRBJ2-4; either TRBD1 or TRBD2 may supply D (5 bases each). Looked up from germline, CDR1 is DFQATT and CDR2 is SNEGSKA (reference sequence). This CDR3 contains 15 residues. V was trimmed by 0 bases and J by 8 bases, leaving 17 bases between them. In DNA form, the CDR3 reads TGCAGTGCTAGAGACCGGGGCAGCCATGGAGACATTCAGTACTTC. It codes for CSARDRGSHGDIQYF.

On this clonotype itself: This may be a read error, as it is one base from a much larger clone. V usage is TRBV11-2 and J usage is TRBJ2-7, with a possible D match to TRBD2 (6 bases). V was cut by 1 base and J by 5 bases, with 15 bases left in between. The CDR3 has 15 residues. The V gene's germline CDR1 is SGHAT and CDR2 FQNNGV. The CDR3 coding sequence is TGTGCCAGCAGCTTAGGACTAGTGGGAGTTGACGAGCAGTACTTC. It yields the protein CASSLGLVGVDEQYF.